This TCR beta chain was sequenced in a study of blood T cell repertoires in COVID-19. Turning to the study itself: The study drew acute and convalescent COVID-19 samples from the United States, Italy and Spain.

A few counts support this clone. The CDR3 is made up of 16 amino acids. Trimming stripped 5 bases from V and 8 bases from J, with 21 bases between. Germline-derived CDR1 and CDR2 are MDHEN and SYDVKM. The authors' processing: Nucleated cell number was recorded as an estimate derived from reference gene primer amplification. Data came from immunoSEQ multiplex PCR; TCRdb stores just in-frame clones and leaves some out. V and J calls and clone size are as listed in that table; D and trimming were resolved from the DNA. This table has over 200,000 clones, over 70% appearing once. The TCR comes from a woman over 75 with acute or convalescent COVID-19. This chain joins TRBV28 and TRBJ1-4; no reliable D call. Sequencing was done on a sample of peripheral blood. CDR3 DNA: TGTGCCAGCAGTCTTCCCGGACTGGGCTTAGGAGAAAAACTGTTTTTT. This sequence encodes CASSLPGLGLGEKLFF.